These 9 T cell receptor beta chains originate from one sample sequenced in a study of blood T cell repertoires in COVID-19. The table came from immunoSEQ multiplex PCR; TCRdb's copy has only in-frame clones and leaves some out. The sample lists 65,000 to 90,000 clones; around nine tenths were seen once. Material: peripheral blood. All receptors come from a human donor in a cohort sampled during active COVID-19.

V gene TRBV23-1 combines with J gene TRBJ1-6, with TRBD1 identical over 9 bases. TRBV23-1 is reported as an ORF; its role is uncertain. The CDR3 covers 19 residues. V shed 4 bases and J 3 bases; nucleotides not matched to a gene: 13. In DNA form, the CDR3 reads TGCGCCAGCAGTCGAGTTTCGCATCTGGACAGGGGCTATAATTCACCCCTCCACTTT. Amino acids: CASSRVSHLDRGYNSPLHF.

The CDR3 is CASSRTGGFSGANVLTF. For the CDR3, the DNA is TGTGCCAGCTCACGGACAGGGGGGTTCTCTGGGGCCAACGTCCTGACTTTC. V is TRBV18 and J is TRBJ2-6; 10 bases line up with TRBD1. Germline V gene data show CDR1 as KGHSH and CDR2 as LQKENI. CDR3 length: 17 residues. With 4 bases clipped from V and 0 bases from J, the junction kept 3 bases outside the gene matches.

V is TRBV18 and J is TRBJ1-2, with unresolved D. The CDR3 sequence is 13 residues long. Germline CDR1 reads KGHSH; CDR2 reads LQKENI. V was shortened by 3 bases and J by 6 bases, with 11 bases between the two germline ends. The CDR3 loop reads CASSPRRGDGYTF. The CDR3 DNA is TGTGCCAGCTCACCCCGTCGGGGAGATGGCTACACCTTC. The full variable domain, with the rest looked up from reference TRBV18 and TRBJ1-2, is NAGVMQNPRHLVRRRGQEARLRCSPMKGHSHVYWYRQLPEEGLKFMVYLQKENIIDESGMPKERFSAEFPKEGPSILRIQQVVRGDSAAYFCASSPRRGDGYTFGSGTRLTVV.

CDR3 coding DNA: TGTGCCATCAGTGTTACGGGGGACTATGGCTACACCTTC. Its translation: CAISVTGDYGYTF. The chain recombines TRBV10-3 with TRBJ1-2; the D gene is possibly TRBD1 (5 bases). Germline V gene lookup returns CDR1 ENHRY and CDR2 SYGVKD. This CDR3 spans 13 amino acids. V lost 4 bases and J 3 bases, leaving 9 bases between the germline ends.

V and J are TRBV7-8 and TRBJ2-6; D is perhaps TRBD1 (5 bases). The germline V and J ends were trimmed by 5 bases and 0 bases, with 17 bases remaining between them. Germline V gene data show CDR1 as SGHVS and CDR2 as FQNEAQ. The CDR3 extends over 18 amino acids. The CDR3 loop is CASSLTGRGYSGANVLTF. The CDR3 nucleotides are TGTGCCAGCAGCCTAACCGGAAGGGGTTACTCTGGGGCCAACGTCCTGACTTTC.

CDR3 sequence: CATSGGTSHPYNEQFF. The DNA of the CDR3 is TGTGCCACCAGCGGCGGGACTAGCCATCCTTACAATGAGCAGTTCTTC. The chain is built from TRBV15 and TRBJ2-1, with 9 bases lining up with TRBD2. From germline, CDR1 is LNHNV and CDR2 YYDKDF (reference sequence). J gave up 4 bases and V 5 bases, and 9 bases lay outside the gene matches. The CDR3 is made up of 16 amino acids.

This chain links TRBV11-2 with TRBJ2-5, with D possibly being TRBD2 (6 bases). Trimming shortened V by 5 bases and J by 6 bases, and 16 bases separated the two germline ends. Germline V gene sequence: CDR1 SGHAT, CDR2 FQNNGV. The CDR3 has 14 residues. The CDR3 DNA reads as TGTGCCAGCAGCGCGGGACCATCCGGAAAGACCCAGTACTTC. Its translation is CASSAGPSGKTQYF. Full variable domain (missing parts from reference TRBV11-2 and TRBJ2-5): EAGVAQSPRYKIIEKRQSVAFWCNPISGHATLYWYQQILGQGPKLLIQFQNNGVVDDSQLPKDRFSAERLKGVDSTLKIQPAKLEDSAVYLCASSAGPSGKTQYFGPGTRLLVL.

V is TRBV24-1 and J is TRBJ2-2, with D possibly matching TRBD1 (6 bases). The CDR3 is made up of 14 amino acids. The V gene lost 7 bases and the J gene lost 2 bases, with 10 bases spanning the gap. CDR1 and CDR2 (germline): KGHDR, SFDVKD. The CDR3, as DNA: TGTGCCACCAGCCAGGGGCACAACACCGGGGAGCTGTTTTTT. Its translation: CATSQGHNTGELFF.

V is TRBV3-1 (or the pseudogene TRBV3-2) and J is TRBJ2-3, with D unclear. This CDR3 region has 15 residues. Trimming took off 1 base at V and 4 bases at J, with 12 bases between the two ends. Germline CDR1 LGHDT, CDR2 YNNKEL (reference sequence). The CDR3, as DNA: TGTGCCAGCAGCCAAGGAGTCGTCACCGCAGATACGCAGTATTTT. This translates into CASSQGVVTADTQYF.